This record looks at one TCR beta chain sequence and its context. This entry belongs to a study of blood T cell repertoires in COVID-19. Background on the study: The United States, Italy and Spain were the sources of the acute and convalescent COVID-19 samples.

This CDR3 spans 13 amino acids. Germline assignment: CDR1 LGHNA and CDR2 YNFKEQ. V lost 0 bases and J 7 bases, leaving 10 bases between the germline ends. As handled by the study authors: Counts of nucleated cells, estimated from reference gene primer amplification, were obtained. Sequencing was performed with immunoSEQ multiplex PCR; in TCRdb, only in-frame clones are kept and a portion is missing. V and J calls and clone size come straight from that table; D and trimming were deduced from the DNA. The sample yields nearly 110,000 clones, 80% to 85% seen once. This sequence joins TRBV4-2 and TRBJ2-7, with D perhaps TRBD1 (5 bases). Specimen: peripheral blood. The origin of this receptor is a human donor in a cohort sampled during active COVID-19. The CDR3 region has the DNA TGTGCCAGCAGCCAAGAGATGGGGCGGGAGCAGTACTTC. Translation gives CASSQEMGREQYF.